This is a list of T cell receptor beta chains from one sample in a study of technical replicates of blood from a few donors. The protocol was immunoSEQ multiplex PCR, while the TCRdb copy is restricted to in-frame clones and leaves out a portion. The top ten hold approximately 0.34% of the sample, which has about 75,000 clones, around 92% seen once. Sequenced input: T cells isolated from PBMCs. These receptors were collected from a human donor in good health. Some clones in this sample may be carry-over from other donors' samples. The CDR3 runs from the conserved cysteine through the conserved F or W. A D gene is named only where the DNA matches it firmly. Expanded clones are given a class, and other clones once, few, many or no size at all.

J,V,D,size,CDR3,DNA
TRBJ2-1,TRBV6-1,-,-,CASTYNEQFF,TGTGCCAGCACGTACAATGAGCAGTTCTTC
TRBJ1-1,TRBV6-5,-,-,CASSLQVDTEAFF,TGTGCCAGCAGTTTACAGGTTGACACTGAAGCTTTCTTT
TRBJ2-3,TRBV27,TRBD1,-,CASSFRDRVTDTQYF,TGTGCCAGCAGTTTTCGGGACAGGGTTACAGATACGCAGTATTTT
TRBJ2-1,TRBV28,TRBD2,-,CASSFPGLAGGPFGNEQFF,TGTGCCAGCAGTTTTCCGGGACTAGCGGGAGGACCTTTTGGGAATGAGCAGTTCTTC
TRBJ2-5,TRBV2,TRBD2,-,CASKQAGQETQYF,TGTGCCAGCAAACAAGCGGGACAAGAGACCCAGTACTTC
TRBJ1-2,TRBV5-4,-,-,CASSFQGGYGYTF,TGTGCCAGCAGCTTTCAAGGGGGTTATGGCTACACCTTC
TRBJ2-3,TRBV5-1,-,-,CASSLELSRSTDTQYF,TGCGCCAGCAGCTTGGAATTGTCCAGGAGCACAGATACGCAGTATTTT
TRBJ2-7,TRBV27,TRBD2,-,CASSLLAGTYEQYF,TGTGCCAGCAGTTTATTAGCGGGGACCTACGAGCAGTACTTC
TRBJ2-7,TRBV5-1,-,-,CASSLAGNDEQYF,TGCGCCAGCAGCTTGGCGGGGAACGACGAGCAGTACTTC
TRBJ1-4,TRBV5-5,-,-,CASSLEAYRGRTNEKLFF,TGTGCCAGCAGCTTGGAGGCCTATAGGGGCCGAACTAATGAAAAACTGTTTTTT
TRBJ2-1,TRBV15,TRBD1,-,CATSETGTGFWNEQFF,TGTGCCACCAGCGAAACCGGGACAGGGTTCTGGAATGAGCAGTTCTTC
TRBJ2-2,TRBV10-3,TRBD2,-,CAISFSGRKNTGELFF,TGTGCCATCAGTTTTAGCGGGAGGAAAAACACCGGGGAGCTGTTTTTT
TRBJ1-2,TRBV7-9,-,few,CASSLGEHPLYGYTF,TGTGCCAGCAGCTTAGGGGAGCATCCTCTCTATGGCTACACCTTC
TRBJ2-1,TRBV14,-,-,CASSQDYGGGWNEQFF,TGTGCCAGCAGCCAAGACTACGGCGGCGGGTGGAATGAGCAGTTCTTC
TRBJ2-7,TRBV27,TRBD2,-,CASSLIAGDLYEQYF,TGTGCCAGCAGTTTAATAGCGGGAGACCTCTACGAGCAGTACTTC
TRBJ2-1,TRBV19,TRBD2,-,CASSIGSLSGRWNEQFF,TGTGCCAGTAGTATCGGTTCCCTGAGCGGGAGGTGGAATGAGCAGTTCTTC
TRBJ2-2,TRBV28,-,-,CASRTEWGELFF,TGTGCCAGCAGAACGGAGTGGGGGGAGCTGTTTTTT
TRBJ2-1,TRBV7-9,-,-,CASSFEAPNEQFF,TGTGCCAGCAGCTTTGAGGCTCCCAATGAGCAGTTCTTC
TRBJ2-1,TRBV5-1,-,-,CASNLLDNEQFF,TGCGCCAGCAATTTACTTGACAATGAGCAGTTCTTC
TRBJ1-2,TRBV7-2,-,-,CASSPSKSGYTF,TGTGCCAGCAGCCCGTCTAAGTCCGGCTACACCTTC
TRBJ1-2,TRBV5-1,-,-,CASSRATTGDGYTF,TGCGCCAGCAGCCGGGCGACCACCGGGGATGGCTACACCTTC
TRBJ2-5,TRBV5-1,TRBD2,-,CASSLASGSEETQYF,TGCGCCAGCAGCTTGGCCAGCGGGAGTGAGGAGACCCAGTACTTC
TRBJ1-1,TRBV2,-,once,CASSDTGYTNTEAFF,TGTGCCAGCAGTGATACCGGGTACACGAACACTGAAGCTTTCTTT
TRBJ2-2,TRBV28,-,-,CASILRGGSGELFF,TGTGCCAGCATCCTTAGGGGGGGCTCCGGGGAGCTGTTTTTT
TRBJ2-7,TRBV4-1,-,-,CASSQVVNTYEQYF,TGCGCCAGCAGCCAAGTAGTGAATACCTACGAGCAGTACTTC
TRBJ2-7,TRBV20-1,-,-,CSALTAYEQYF,TGCAGTGCTCTGACAGCCTACGAGCAGTACTTC
TRBJ1-1,TRBV28,-,-,CAVRGYDGNTEAFF,TGTGCCGTGCGGGGATATGACGGGAACACTGAAGCTTTCTTT
TRBJ1-3,TRBV6-1,-,-,CASSVSISGNTIYF,TGTGCCAGCAGTGTGTCTATCTCTGGAAACACCATATATTTT
TRBJ1-2,TRBV25-1,-,-,CASNQGGGYTF,TGTGCCAGCAATCAGGGAGGTGGCTACACCTTC
TRBJ2-3,TRBV7-8,TRBD2,-,CASSLARLAGVGTDTQYF,TGTGCCAGCAGCTTAGCGCGACTAGCGGGGGTTGGCACAGATACGCAGTATTTT
TRBJ2-1,TRBV2,-,medium-sized,CASTRSYNEQFF,TGTGCCAGCACTCGGTCCTACAATGAGCAGTTCTTC
TRBJ2-1,TRBV2,-,-,CASSPSSGSSYNEQFF,TGTGCCAGCAGTCCGTCGAGCGGTAGCTCCTACAATGAGCAGTTCTTC
TRBJ2-7,TRBV5-4,-,-,CASSLTGRPLYEQYF,TGTGCCAGCAGCTTGACAGGACGTCCCCTCTACGAGCAGTACTTC
TRBJ2-1,TRBV7-9,TRBD2,-,CASSPNLAGVYNEQFF,TGTGCCAGCAGCCCCAACCTAGCGGGGGTGTACAATGAGCAGTTCTTC
TRBJ2-7,TRBV6-6,TRBD2,-,CASSSGGSSYEQYF,TGTGCCAGCAGCAGCGGGGGGAGCTCCTACGAGCAGTACTTC
TRBJ1-4,TRBV7-9,TRBD1,-,CASSPGQSNEKLFF,TGTGCCAGCAGCCCGGGACAGTCTAATGAAAAACTGTTTTTT
TRBJ1-4,TRBV27,-,-,CASSLYLGGTNEKLFF,TGTGCCAGCAGTTTATACCTTGGGGGGACTAATGAAAAACTGTTTTTT
TRBJ1-1,TRBV6-5,TRBD1,few,CASSYYGTGEAFF,TGTGCCAGCAGTTATTACGGGACAGGGGAAGCTTTCTTT
TRBJ2-3,TRBV29-1,TRBD1,-,CSVQGGAGPTDTQYF,TGCAGCGTACAAGGGGGCGCAGGGCCCACAGATACGCAGTATTTT
TRBJ2-7,TRBV13,-,-,CASSSNRGGLYEQYF,TGTGCCAGCAGCTCTAACAGGGGGGGACTCTACGAGCAGTACTTC
TRBJ1-2,TRBV5-6,-,-,CASSSAGLGGYTF,TGTGCCAGCAGCTCAGCGGGGTTAGGAGGCTACACCTTC
TRBJ2-1,TRBV27,-,-,CASSPLAYSSYNEQFF,TGTGCCAGCAGTCCTCTAGCGTACTCCTCCTACAATGAGCAGTTCTTC
TRBJ2-7,TRBV2,-,once,CASIPPSGREGGSYEQYF,TGTGCCAGCATCCCTCCAAGTGGTAGGGAAGGAGGCTCCTACGAGCAGTACTTC
TRBJ1-1,TRBV28,-,-,CASSFLYGANTEAFF,TGTGCCAGCAGTTTTTTGTATGGGGCAAACACTGAAGCTTTCTTT
TRBJ1-5,TRBV6-1,-,-,CASSVYSNQPQHF,TGTGCCAGCAGTGTGTATAGCAATCAGCCCCAGCATTTT
TRBJ1-6,TRBV2,TRBD1,-,CASSELTGGVGNSPLHF,TGTGCCAGCAGTGAACTTACAGGGGGCGTAGGAAATTCACCCCTCCACTTT
TRBJ2-2,TRBV7-6,-,once,CASSSPGGPGELFF,TGTGCCAGCAGCTCACCAGGAGGACCCGGGGAGCTGTTTTTT
TRBJ2-1,TRBV13,TRBD2,-,CASSLTSGRSDNEQFF,TGTGCCAGCAGCTTGACTAGCGGGAGAAGCGACAATGAGCAGTTCTTC
TRBJ2-7,TRBV4-1,-,-,CASSRSRGSVDEQYF,TGCGCCAGCAGCCGGAGTAGGGGGAGCGTCGACGAGCAGTACTTC
TRBJ1-5,TRBV28,-,-,CASRLYSNQPQHF,TGTGCCAGCAGACTCTATAGCAATCAGCCCCAGCATTTT
TRBJ2-1,TRBV14,-,-,CASSLRLDSNEQFF,TGTGCCAGCAGCCTGCGACTAGATAGCAATGAGCAGTTCTTC
TRBJ2-5,TRBV5-5,TRBD1,-,CASSAGQGLQTQYF,TGTGCCAGCAGCGCGGGACAGGGTCTACAGACCCAGTACTTC
TRBJ1-2,TRBV30,TRBD1,few,CASWTGRYTF,TGTGCCTCCTGGACAGGGCGTTACACCTTC
TRBJ2-1,TRBV9,-,-,CASSAYRGDEQFF,TGTGCCAGCAGCGCCTATCGCGGGGATGAGCAGTTCTTC
TRBJ1-6,TRBV5-4,-,-,CASSLVDDGNSPLHF,TGTGCCAGCAGCTTGGTCGACGACGGGAACTCACCCCTCCACTTT
TRBJ1-2,TRBV9,-,once,CASRQDAFGGYTF,TGTGCCAGCAGACAGGACGCCTTTGGCGGCTACACCTTC
TRBJ2-7,TRBV10-1,-,-,CASSDIGGFYEQYF,TGCGCCAGCAGTGACATTGGAGGTTTTTACGAGCAGTACTTC
TRBJ2-4,TRBV4-1,TRBD2,-,CASSRFSGSQNIQYF,TGCGCCAGCAGCCGTTTTAGCGGGAGCCAAAACATTCAGTACTTC
TRBJ1-5,TRBV6-5,-,-,CASRPRRLGNQPQHF,TGTGCCAGCAGGCCCCGCAGGCTGGGCAATCAGCCCCAGCATTTT
TRBJ2-4,TRBV5-6,TRBD1,once,CASSFRDRGGTDIQYF,TGTGCCAGCAGCTTTCGGGACAGGGGAGGCACGGACATTCAGTACTTC